The 18 T cell receptor beta chains given below trace back to one sample, sequenced in a study of shared clonotypes between healthy human individuals. TCRdb's table, derived via immunoSEQ multiplex PCR, lists solely in-frame clones and lacks some. The data show approximately 2.1 million clones, more than 85% seen once. Sequenced material: naive CD4+ T cells from PBMCs. Subset described: CD45RA+ positively selected. Every receptor here comes from a young man in good health. Some clones in this sample may be carry-over from other donors' samples.

As DNA, the CDR3 is TGTGCCAGTAGGGGCCCAGCGGGCGGCAACAATGAGCAGTTCTTC. This gives the protein CASRGPAGGNNEQFF. This chain uses TRBV19 with TRBJ2-1; TRBD2 might be the D (6 bases). Germline V gene data show CDR1 as LNHDA and CDR2 as SQIVND (reference sequence). Trimming removed 6 bases from V and 5 bases from J, with 17 bases in between. This CDR3 has 15 amino acids.

In its sample, this clone was seen a few times. The rearrangement uses TRBV29-1 and TRBJ1-1, with D hard to call. CDR1 is SQVTM and CDR2 is ANQGSEA in the germline V gene. The V and J ends lost 5 bases and 6 bases respectively, with 10 bases between them. The CDR3 runs to 11 residues. The CDR3 DNA sequence: TGCAGCGTTCAAAAGGGAGCTGAAGCTTTCTTT. Amino acids: CSVQKGAEAFF.

V is TRBV7-9 and J is TRBJ2-3; 10 bases are a match to TRBD2. Germline CDR1 and CDR2: SEHNR and FQNEAQ (reference sequence). With 5 bases clipped from V and 7 bases from J, the junction kept 9 bases outside the gene matches. The CDR3 has 15 amino acids. In DNA, the CDR3 is TGTGCCAGCAGCCCGTCAGCGGGAGGGCTAAATACGCAGTATTTT. Translation gives CASSPSAGGLNTQYF.

This sequence joins TRBV5-1 and TRBJ2-3; D may match TRBD1 or TRBD2 (5 bases each). The CDR3 covers 15 residues. Trimming removed 4 bases from V and 1 base from J, with 13 bases in between. CDR1 SGHRS and CDR2 YFSETQ come from the germline V gene. The DNA for the CDR3 is TGCGCCAGCAGCAACCGGGACGGACGCACAGATACGCAGTATTTT. It codes for CASSNRDGRTDTQYF.

This clone showed up just a few times. The CDR3 here is CASSLEGSSYNEQFF. In DNA, the CDR3 is TGTGCCAGCAGCTTAGAGGGGAGCTCCTACAATGAGCAGTTCTTC. The chain is built from TRBV11-2 and TRBJ2-1, with D tentatively TRBD2 (5 bases). CDR3 length: 15 amino acids. Trimming left V 0 bases short and J 0 bases short, with 6 bases between. Germline lookup yields CDR1 SGHAT and CDR2 FQNNGV.

V and J are TRBV4-1 and TRBJ2-7, with D perhaps matching TRBD2 (6 bases). Germline V CDR1 and CDR2: MGHRA, YSYEKL. This CDR3 spans 14 amino acids. V lost 4 bases, J lost 10 bases, and 20 bases lay in between. This CDR3 is CASSPRVGTQVQYF. In DNA, the CDR3 is TGCGCCAGCAGCCCCCGAGTGGGGACTCAGGTTCAGTACTTC.

V gene TRBV18 combines with J gene TRBJ1-5, with 8 nucleotides matching TRBD1. J gave up 0 bases and V 2 bases, and 6 bases lay outside the gene matches. This CDR3 has 17 amino acids. Germline V CDR1 and CDR2: KGHSH, LQKENI. The CDR3 protein is CASSPGQGFVSNQPQHF. Written as DNA, the CDR3 is TGTGCCAGCTCACCAGGACAGGGATTCGTTAGCAATCAGCCCCAGCATTTT.

The rearrangement links TRBV19 to TRBJ2-4; tentatively, D is TRBD2 (5 bases). The germline V and J ends were trimmed by 6 bases and 9 bases, with 12 bases remaining between them. Germline V CDR1 and CDR2: LNHDA, SQIVND (reference sequence). This CDR3 region has 12 residues. The CDR3 DNA reads TGTGCCAGTAGCGTTGAAGAGGGCATTCAGTACTTC. Translating gives CASSVEEGIQYF.

The V call is TRBV4-1, the J call TRBJ2-3; D is unclear. V dropped 0 bases and J dropped 0 bases, with 4 bases sitting between them. Germline assignment: CDR1 MGHRA and CDR2 YSYEKL. CDR3 length: 14 amino acids. CDR3 sequence reads: CASSQDHSTDTQYF. The CDR3 DNA sequence: TGCGCCAGCAGCCAAGATCATAGCACAGATACGCAGTATTTT.

The count of this clone is one. The chain is built from TRBV6-1 and TRBJ2-7, with a tentative D call TRBD2 (5 bases). Trimming shortened V by 11 bases and J by 4 bases, and 15 bases separated the two germline ends. Germline values: CDR1 MNHNS, CDR2 SASEGT. The CDR3 runs to 12 residues. The CDR3 DNA follows: TGTGCCTCTGGCCCGGGGAATTACGAGCAGTACTTC. Its protein is CASGPGNYEQYF.

The genes are TRBV5-4 and TRBJ2-1, with TRBD1 identical over 10 bases. Unmatched junction bases numbered 11, after V lost 1 base and J lost 13 bases. The CDR3 runs 15 residues. Looked up from germline, CDR1 is SGHNT and CDR2 is YYREEE (reference sequence). The CDR3 protein is CASSLSVGQGREQFF. The CDR3 bases are TGTGCCAGCAGCTTGTCTGTGGGACAGGGGAGAGAACAGTTCTTC. The entire variable domain, with the rest obtained from reference TRBV5-4 and TRBJ2-1, is as follows: ETGVTQSPTHLIKTRGQQVTLRCSSQSGHNTVSWYQQALGQGPQFIFQYYREEENGRGNFPPRFSGLQFPNYSSELNVNALELDDSALYLCASSLSVGQGREQFFGPGTRLTVL.

Concerning this clone: The same CDR3 is also encoded by other DNA sequences in this sample. The chain employs TRBV18 and TRBJ2-2; 11 bases fit TRBD2. Trimming cost V 3 bases and J 0 bases; bases outside gene matches: 3. From germline, CDR1 is KGHSH and CDR2 LQKENI. There are 17 residues in the CDR3. The DNA of the CDR3 is TGTGCCAGCTCACCGAGACTAGCGGGACCGAACACCGGGGAGCTGTTTTTT. Translation gives CASSPRLAGPNTGELFF. Based on the CDR3 plus reference TRBV18 and TRBJ2-2, the full variable domain is NAGVMQNPRHLVRRRGQEARLRCSPMKGHSHVYWYRQLPEEGLKFMVYLQKENIIDESGMPKERFSAEFPKEGPSILRIQQVVRGDSAAYFCASSPRLAGPNTGELFFGEGSRLTVL.

This clone was counted a single time. The J gene is TRBJ1-2, the V gene TRBV5-6; D not resolved. With 0 bases removed from V and 5 bases from J, the gap between germline ends came to 14 bases. The CDR3 length is 15 residues. CDR1 and CDR2 from the germline V gene are SGHDT and YYEEEE. In DNA, the CDR3 is TGTGCCAGCAGCTTGGCCCCCGCCACCTCATATGGCTACACCTTC. Its translation: CASSLAPATSYGYTF.

The rearrangement links TRBV11-2 to TRBJ2-7, with D possibly being TRBD1 or TRBD2 (5 bases each). V lost 1 base and J lost 0, with 13 bases in between. Germline V gene lookup returns CDR1 SGHAT and CDR2 FQNNGV. The CDR3 sequence is 16 residues long. CDR3 DNA sequence: TGTGCCAGCAGCTTAGTGGCCGCCGGGACCTCCTACGAGCAGTACTTC. Translating gives CASSLVAAGTSYEQYF.

The genes are TRBV6-1 and TRBJ2-7, with unresolved D. The CDR3 sequence is 14 residues long. The V gene's germline CDR1 is MNHNS and CDR2 SASEGT. V lost 4 bases to trimming and J lost 4 bases, with 14 bases between them. The CDR3 region is CASSGRGGVYEQYF. DNA for the CDR3: TGTGCCAGCAGTGGACGTGGTGGGGTTTACGAGCAGTACTTC.

This sequence joins TRBV5-4 and TRBJ2-1, with 7 bases lining up with TRBD2. After removal of 0 bases from V and 7 bases from J, the junction contained 10 bases not matched to a gene. Germline lookup yields CDR1 SGHNT and CDR2 YYREEE (reference sequence). The CDR3 totals 16 residues. The CDR3 DNA reads TGTGCCAGCAGCTTGGAGTTGGCGGGAGTTGCGAATGAGCAGTTCTTC. Translation gives CASSLELAGVANEQFF.

The chain couples TRBV19 to TRBJ1-2, with D tentatively TRBD1 (6 bases). The CDR3 length is 12 residues. Germline V lookup: CDR1 LNHDA, CDR2 SQIVND (reference sequence). With 9 bases removed from V and 2 bases from J, the gap between germline ends came to 10 bases. This chain's CDR3 is CASWGGNYGYTF. CDR3 nucleotide sequence: TGTGCCAGCTGGGGGGGCAACTATGGCTACACCTTC.

This rearrangement joins TRBV27 to TRBJ1-2, with D possibly TRBD1 on 6 matching bases. In germline, CDR1 is MNHEY, CDR2 SMNVEV (reference sequence). Trimming removed 4 bases at V and 8 bases at J, with 14 bases between. The CDR3 covers 13 residues. The CDR3 here is CASSSGRGEGYTF. CDR3 DNA sequence: TGTGCCAGCAGTTCGGGCAGGGGTGAGGGCTACACCTTC.